This is a list of T cell receptor beta chains from one sample in a study of beta chain features in type 1 diabetes. TCRdb's copy holds only in-frame clones and misses some; the assay was immunoSEQ multiplex PCR. The table includes roughly 450,000 clones, 9.5% to 12% detected once. The sequenced sample consisted of naive CD4+ T cells from blood. The receptors stem from a woman under 30 in good health. Each CDR3 is given with its conserved first and last residue. The order of the fields is clone size, V gene, J gene, D gene, CDR3 protein, CDR3 DNA. The D gene is left open where the match is weak. Clone size is given for some rows only: seen once, a few or many times, or a class if the clone is expanded.

few,TRBV7-2,TRBJ2-3,.,CASTRNRGGTQYF,TGTGCCAGCACCAGAAACAGGGGGGGTACGCAGTATTTT
few,TRBV28,TRBJ2-3,TRBD2,CALSGGYADTQYF,TGTGCCCTTAGCGGGGGGTACGCAGATACGCAGTATTTT
.,TRBV7-9,TRBJ2-7,.,CASSLVNSYEQYF,TGTGCCAGCAGCTTGGTCAACTCCTACGAGCAGTACTTC
.,TRBV9,TRBJ2-3,TRBD2,CASSVREGLTDTQYF,TGTGCCAGCAGCGTGCGGGAGGGCCTTACAGATACGCAGTATTTT
few,TRBV2,TRBJ1-4,TRBD1,CASRTDRVSLFF,TGTGCCAGCAGGACGGACAGGGTATCCCTGTTTTTT
few,TRBV11-2,TRBJ2-7,.,CASSSVGTSSYEQYF,TGTGCCAGCAGCTCCGTCGGCACAAGCTCCTACGAGCAGTACTTC
few,TRBV9,TRBJ2-1,.,CASSVDPGGTGRNEQFF,TGTGCCAGCAGCGTAGATCCGGGAGGGACAGGACGCAATGAGCAGTTCTTC
few,TRBV4-2,TRBJ2-3,.,CASSRLVADTQYF,TGTGCCAGCAGCCGACTAGTGGCAGATACGCAGTATTTT
.,TRBV25-1,TRBJ2-1,.,CASSDSRGPYNEQFF,TGTGCCAGCAGTGATTCTCGGGGTCCCTACAATGAGCAGTTCTTC
few,TRBV15,TRBJ1-1,.,CATSRVLGMNTEAFF,TGTGCCACCAGCAGAGTATTGGGGATGAACACTGAAGCTTTCTTT
few,TRBV20-1,TRBJ1-1,.,CSAPPFIRAFF,TGCAGTGCCCCGCCGTTCATTCGAGCTTTCTTT
.,TRBV4-2,TRBJ2-1,.,CASSPQSIVNEQFF,TGTGCCAGCAGCCCCCAATCCATTGTCAATGAGCAGTTCTTC
.,TRBV5-1,TRBJ2-1,.,CASGSRGSYNEQFF,TGCGCCAGCGGCAGCCGTGGCTCCTACAATGAGCAGTTCTTC
few,TRBV6-6,TRBJ2-5,.,CASSSRESRRQETQYF,TGTGCCAGCAGTTCCAGAGAGAGCAGGAGACAAGAGACCCAGTACTTC
few,TRBV6-5,TRBJ1-2,TRBD1,CASSYNTGDGYTF,TGTGCCAGCAGTTATAACACAGGGGATGGCTACACCTTC
.,TRBV7-2,TRBJ1-5,.,CASSPDWYGNQPQHF,TGTGCCAGCAGCCCGGACTGGTATGGCAATCAGCCCCAGCATTTT
few,TRBV7-2,TRBJ2-1,TRBD2,CASSSNLAGRNGEQFF,TGTGCCAGCAGCTCCAACCTAGCGGGACGGAACGGTGAGCAGTTCTTC
.,TRBV20-1,TRBJ1-6,.,CSARAGSPLHF,TGCAGTGCTAGAGCAGGATCACCCCTCCACTTT
few,TRBV5-4,TRBJ2-6,TRBD1,CASSPGIGVTGLSGANVLTF,TGTGCCAGCAGCCCGGGGATTGGGGTGACAGGGCTCTCTGGGGCCAACGTCCTGACTTTC
.,TRBV29-1,TRBJ2-3,.,CSVDPGTDTQYF,TGCAGCGTTGACCCGGGCACAGATACGCAGTATTTT
.,TRBV7-9,TRBJ2-2,.,CASGPSTGELFF,TGTGCCAGCGGGCCAAGCACCGGGGAGCTGTTTTTT
.,TRBV7-2,TRBJ2-4,.,CASSLVAPTLAKNIQYF,TGTGCCAGCAGCTTGGTGGCCCCAACCCTAGCCAAAAACATTCAGTACTTC